Below are 21 T cell receptor beta chains sequenced from a single sample in a study of cytomegalovirus exposure and HLA in healthy donors. The study ran its PCR with 60 Vbeta and 13 Jbeta primers. Profiling relied on immunoSEQ multiplex PCR, and the TCRdb table lists in-frame clones only, not all of them. Found here are some 120,000 clones, under 85% of them singletons; the top ten hold roughly 4%. Material for sequencing was PBMCs. The receptors were sampled from a woman in her 50s in good health and CMV-seropositive.

V usage is TRBV2 and J usage is TRBJ2-5; D unclear. CDR1 and CDR2 (germline): SNHLY, FYNNEI. V lost 4 bases and J lost 2, with 11 bases in between. The CDR3 has 14 residues. The CDR3 reads CASSVAGPQETQYF. The DNA for the CDR3 is TGTGCCAGCAGTGTTGCAGGTCCACAAGAGACCCAGTACTTC.

J is TRBJ2-7 and V is TRBV2; the D gene is possibly TRBD1 (6 bases). The CDR3 length is 13 residues. V was pared by 7 bases and J by 1 base, with 11 bases between. The germline CDR1 and CDR2 sequences are SNHLY and FYNNEI. The CDR3 nucleotides are TGTGCCAGCACCCACAGGGAATCCTACGAGCAGTACTTC. It is translated as CASTHRESYEQYF.

This chain joins TRBV4-1 and TRBJ1-6; a weak D match, TRBD1 (5 bases). Germline V gene data show CDR1 as MGHRA and CDR2 as YSYEKL. Trimming left V 3 bases short and J 1 base short, with 22 bases between. The CDR3 covers 20 residues. This CDR3 reads CASSHPTPTVAGSYNSPLHF. For the CDR3, the DNA is TGCGCCAGCAGCCATCCGACTCCGACAGTAGCGGGTTCCTATAATTCACCCCTCCACTTT.

In the case of this clone: An end of the junction does not agree with germline; a read error may underlie this. Within the sample, other DNA sequences also encode this same CDR3. This rearrangement joins TRBV6-5 to TRBJ1-1, with D perhaps matching TRBD1 (6 bases). The germline CDR1 and CDR2 sequences are MNHEY and SVGAGI. This CDR3 comprises 14 residues. Here the CDR3 DNA reads TGTGCCAGCAGTTACGGACAGAGGAACACTGAGGCTTTCTTT. This codes for CASSYGQRNTEAFF.

The V and J genes are TRBV19 and TRBJ2-1, with 13 bases aligning to TRBD2. The CDR3 extends over 16 amino acids. V lost 6 bases, J lost 2 bases, and 4 bases stayed unmatched. Germline V lookup: CDR1 LNHDA, CDR2 SQIVND (reference sequence). The CDR3 nucleotides are TGTGCCAGTAGCCGCGGACTAGCGGGGGCCTACAATGAGCAGTTCTTC. Its translation is CASSRGLAGAYNEQFF.

The chain links TRBV5-1 to TRBJ2-1, with TRBD2 matching over 11 bases. V lost 3 bases, J lost 8 bases, and 13 bases stayed unmatched. CDR3 length: 17 amino acids. CDR1 is SGHRS, CDR2 YFSETQ, per germline. Written as DNA, the CDR3 is TGCGCCAGCAGCTGGCCTCCTCTTAGCGGGGGGGCCGATGAGCAGTTCTTC. It specifies CASSWPPLSGGADEQFF.

This chain uses TRBV5-6 with TRBJ2-7; 8 bases align to TRBD1. V lost 0 bases and J lost 1; bases outside the gene matches: 3. The CDR3 extends over 15 amino acids. Germline CDR1 and CDR2: SGHDT and YYEEEE. CDR3 in amino acids: CASSLAGGSSYEQYF. The CDR3 region has the DNA TGTGCCAGCAGCTTGGCAGGGGGCAGTTCCTACGAGCAGTACTTC.

The chain carries TRBV5-1 and TRBJ1-2, with TRBD1 as a possible D gene (5 bases). The CDR3 is 12 amino acids. Germline-derived CDR1 and CDR2 are SGHRS and YFSETQ. The ends were cut back, 4 bases at V and 4 bases at J, with 8 bases in the middle. The CDR3: CASSPGPYGYTF. The CDR3 DNA reads TGCGCCAGCAGCCCAGGGCCCTATGGCTACACCTTC.

A remark on this clone: The same CDR3 arises from other DNA sequences in this sample as well. This chain connects TRBV7-8 to TRBJ1-2; 7 nucleotides agree with TRBD1. CDR1 and CDR2 (germline): SGHVS, FQNEAQ. V gave up 5 bases and J gave up 0 bases; unmatched junction bases: 9. The CDR3 consists of 16 residues. The CDR3 DNA is TGTGCCAGCAGCACTTATCGGGACAGTTCTAACTATGGCTACACCTTC. Protein product: CASSTYRDSSNYGYTF. The full variable domain, rest sourced from reference TRBV7-8 and TRBJ1-2, is GAGVSQSPRYKVAKRGQDVALRCDPISGHVSLFWYQQALGQGPEFLTYFQNEAQLDKSGLPSDRFFAERPEGSVSTLKIQRTQQEDSAVYLCASSTYRDSSNYGYTFGSGTRLTVV.

The chain recombines TRBV10-3 with TRBJ2-7; D not resolved. The germline gives CDR1 ENHRY, CDR2 SYGVKD. The CDR3 loop spans 15 amino acids. Trimming removed 2 bases from V and 6 bases from J, with 17 bases in between. The CDR3 sequence: CAISEEASILLEQYF. In nucleotides, the CDR3 is TGTGCCATCAGTGAGGAGGCCTCTATACTACTCGAGCAGTACTTC.

This chain uses TRBV5-1 with TRBJ2-3, with TRBD1 as a possible D gene (5 bases). The V end was cut by 2 bases, the J end by 2 bases, with 12 bases between. The germline gives CDR1 SGHRS, CDR2 YFSETQ. This CDR3 has 15 residues. CDR3 sequence reads: CASSLKGLFTDTQYF. Here the CDR3 DNA reads TGCGCCAGCAGCTTAAAGGGGTTGTTCACAGATACGCAGTATTTT. Together with reference TRBV5-1 and TRBJ2-3, the CDR3 gives the full variable domain: KAGVTQTPRYLIKTRGQQVTLSCSPISGHRSVSWYQQTPGQGLQFLFEYFSETQRNKGNFPGRFSGRQFSNSRSEMNVSTLELGDSALYLCASSLKGLFTDTQYFGPGTRLTVL.

V gene TRBV7-6 combines with J gene TRBJ2-4; 11 bases agree with TRBD2. This CDR3 region has 15 residues. Looked up from germline, CDR1 is SGHVS and CDR2 is FNYEAQ. The ends lost 1 base at V and 7 bases at J; junction bases unmatched: 3. CDR3 sequence (DNA): TGTGCCAGCAGCTTAGGCCCTAGCGGGGGGAACATTCAGTACTTC. This gives the protein CASSLGPSGGNIQYF.

This clone was detected only a few times. The chain links TRBV5-1 to TRBJ1-5; D gene ambiguous. The V end lost 0 bases, the J end lost 4 bases, and 5 bases lay between the germline ends. Germline V CDR1 and CDR2: SGHRS, YFSETQ. CDR3 size: 13 residues. In DNA form, the CDR3 reads TGCGCCAGCAGCTTGGCCCCAAATCAGCCCCAGCATTTT. This gives the protein CASSLAPNQPQHF.

The chain has TRBV4-1 and TRBJ2-2; tentative D call: TRBD1 (6 bases). With 1 base removed from V and 1 base from J, the gap between germline ends came to 10 bases. CDR1 and CDR2 from the germline V gene are MGHRA and YSYEKL. There are 16 residues in the CDR3. CDR3 nucleotide sequence: TGCGCCAGCAGCCAAGGAAGGGGGTTGAACACCGGGGAGCTGTTTTTT. Translation: CASSQGRGLNTGELFF.

The chain couples TRBV4-1 to TRBJ1-2, with D unclear. Germline CDR1 is MGHRA and CDR2 is YSYEKL. The ends were cut back, 2 bases at V and 0 bases at J, with 10 bases in the middle. This CDR3 has 15 residues. The CDR3 loop reads CASSQNSLSNYGYTF. In DNA form, the CDR3 reads TGCGCCAGCAGCCAAAACAGTTTATCTAACTATGGCTACACCTTC.

The chain has TRBV19 and TRBJ2-1, with 9 bases that match TRBD2. The J segment lost 5 bases and the V segment lost 5 bases, leaving 4 bases of the junction unmatched. The CDR3 covers 14 residues. The V gene's germline CDR1 is LNHDA and CDR2 SQIVND (reference sequence). The CDR3 region is CASSPGLANNEQFF. In DNA, the CDR3 is TGTGCCAGTAGTCCGGGACTAGCAAACAATGAGCAGTTCTTC.

Written as DNA, the CDR3 is TGTGCCAGCAGTCCCATGGGGACAGGGGACTATGGCTACACCTTC. It specifies CASSPMGTGDYGYTF. The chain employs TRBV28 and TRBJ1-2; 10 bases map to TRBD1. The junction had 6 bases not matched to a gene; V was cut back by 5 bases and J by 3 bases. From germline, CDR1 is MDHEN and CDR2 SYDVKM. CDR3 size: 15 residues.

The V gene is TRBV27, the J gene TRBJ1-5; TRBD1 matches 11 bases. The V gene's germline CDR1 is MNHEY and CDR2 SMNVEV (reference sequence). The CDR3 is 15 amino acids. V trimming: 5 bases; J trimming: 10 bases; junction bases outside the gene matches: 10. DNA of the CDR3: TGTGCCAGCAGTAGGGGGGGACAGGGGGTATATCCCCAGCATTTT. Its translation is CASSRGGQGVYPQHF.

The CDR3 bases are TGTGCCAGCAGCGCAAGACTAGCGGGGGGAAGTGAGCAGTTCTTC. This codes for CASSARLAGGSEQFF. This chain uses TRBV9 with TRBJ2-1, with 13 positions matching TRBD2. CDR1 is SGDLS and CDR2 is YYNGEE in the germline V gene. The CDR3 consists of 15 residues. The junction had 6 bases not matched to a gene; V was cut back by 3 bases and J by 9 bases.

J is TRBJ2-3 and V is TRBV5-6; possibly TRBD2 for D (5 bases). The CDR3 totals 13 residues. Trimming left V 4 bases short and J 3 bases short, with 9 bases between. CDR1 and CDR2 from the germline V gene are SGHDT and YYEEEE. The CDR3 coding sequence is TGTGCCAGCAGCCCGGTAGCGACAGATACGCAGTATTTT. Encoded protein: CASSPVATDTQYF.

This clone was recorded once. The CDR3 spells CASSSDRGLSNQPQHF. CDR3 nucleotides: TGTGCCAGCAGCTCCGACAGGGGGCTTAGCAATCAGCCCCAGCATTTT. The chain joins TRBV7-9 to TRBJ1-5; 10 bases map to TRBD1. The V and J ends lost 4 bases and 0 bases, in that order; junction bases with no gene match: 3. CDR3 size: 16 residues. Germline CDR1 reads SEHNR; CDR2 reads FQNEAQ (reference sequence).